The present entry profiles one T cell receptor (beta chain) with its context. The entry originates in a study of blood T cell repertoires in COVID-19. Study information: Samples of COVID-19 (acute and convalescent) were obtained from the United States, Italy and Spain. PBMCs, B-cell-depleted T cells, or T cells were the source of the cDNA or gDNA that made up the material.

The CDR3 has 15 residues. V lost 3 bases and J lost 4; bases outside the gene matches: 6. Germline assignment: CDR1 MNHNS and CDR2 SASEGT. Per the original data handling: By means of reference gene primer amplification, nucleated cell counts were estimated. Sequencing used immunoSEQ multiplex PCR; TCRdb keeps in-frame clones, though not all of them. V and J calls and clone size are as listed in that table; D and trimming were resolved from the DNA. The table lists about 150,000 clones, approximately 78% of them singletons, with roughly 15% in the top ten. The TCR comes from a human donor with acute or convalescent COVID-19. The donor label of this sample is uncertain. This sequence joins TRBV6-1 and TRBJ1-2; 9 nucleotides match TRBD1. Sequencing was performed on peripheral blood. CDR3 DNA: TGTGCCAGCAGTGAGAACACAGGGGGCGCCTATGGCTACACCTTC. It encodes CASSENTGGAYGYTF.